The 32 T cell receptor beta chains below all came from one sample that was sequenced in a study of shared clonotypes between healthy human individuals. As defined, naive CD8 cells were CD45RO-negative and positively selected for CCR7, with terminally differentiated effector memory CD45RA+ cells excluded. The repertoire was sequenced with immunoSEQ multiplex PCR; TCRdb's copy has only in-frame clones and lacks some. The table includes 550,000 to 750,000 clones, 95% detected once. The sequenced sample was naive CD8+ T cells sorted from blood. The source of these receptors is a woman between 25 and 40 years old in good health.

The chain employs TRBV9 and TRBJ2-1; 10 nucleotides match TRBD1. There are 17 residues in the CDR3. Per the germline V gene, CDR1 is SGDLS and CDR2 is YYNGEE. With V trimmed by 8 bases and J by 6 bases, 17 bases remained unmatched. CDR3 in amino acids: CASQTGGPGRASNEQFF. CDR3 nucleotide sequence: TGTGCCAGTCAGACAGGGGGCCCCGGGAGGGCCTCCAATGAGCAGTTCTTC.

The CDR3 DNA sequence: TGTGCCAGCAGCTTTGTCGAGTCGGATACGCAGTATTTT. Protein: CASSFVESDTQYF. The rearrangement joins TRBV5-6 to TRBJ2-3; D is unclear. Trimming shortened V by 2 bases and J by 6 bases, and 10 bases separated the two germline ends. Germline V gene sequence: CDR1 SGHDT, CDR2 YYEEEE. CDR3 length: 13 residues.

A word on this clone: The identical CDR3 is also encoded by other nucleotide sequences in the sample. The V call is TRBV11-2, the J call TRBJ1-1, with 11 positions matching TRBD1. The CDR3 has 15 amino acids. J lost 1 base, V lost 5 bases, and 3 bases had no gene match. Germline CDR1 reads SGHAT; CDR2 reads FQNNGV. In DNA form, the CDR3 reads TGTGCCAGCAGCCTCGGACAGGGGGCGAACACTGAAGCTTTCTTT. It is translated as CASSLGQGANTEAFF. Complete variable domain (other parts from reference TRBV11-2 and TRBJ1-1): EAGVAQSPRYKIIEKRQSVAFWCNPISGHATLYWYQQILGQGPKLLIQFQNNGVVDDSQLPKDRFSAERLKGVDSTLKIQPAKLEDSAVYLCASSLGQGANTEAFFGQGTRLTVV.

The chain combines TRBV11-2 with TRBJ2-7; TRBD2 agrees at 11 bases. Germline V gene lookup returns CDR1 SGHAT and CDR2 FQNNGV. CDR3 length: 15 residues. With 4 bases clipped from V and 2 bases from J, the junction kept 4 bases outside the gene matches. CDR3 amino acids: CASSSYSGRAYEQYF. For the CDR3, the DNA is TGTGCCAGCAGCTCGTATAGCGGGAGGGCCTACGAGCAGTACTTC.

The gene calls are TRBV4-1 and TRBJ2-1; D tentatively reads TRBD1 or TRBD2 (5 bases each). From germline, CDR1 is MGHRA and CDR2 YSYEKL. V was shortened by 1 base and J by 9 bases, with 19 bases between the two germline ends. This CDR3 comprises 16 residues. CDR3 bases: TGCGCCAGCAGCCAAGTCCTCACGGGACGGTGGGGTGAGCAGTTCTTC. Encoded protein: CASSQVLTGRWGEQFF.

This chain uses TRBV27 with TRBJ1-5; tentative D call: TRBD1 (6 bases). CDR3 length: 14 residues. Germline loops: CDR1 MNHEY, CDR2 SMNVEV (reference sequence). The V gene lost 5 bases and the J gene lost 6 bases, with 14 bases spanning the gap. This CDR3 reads CASSPGRGVQPQHF. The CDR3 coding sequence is TGTGCCAGCAGTCCGGGCAGGGGAGTTCAGCCCCAGCATTTT.

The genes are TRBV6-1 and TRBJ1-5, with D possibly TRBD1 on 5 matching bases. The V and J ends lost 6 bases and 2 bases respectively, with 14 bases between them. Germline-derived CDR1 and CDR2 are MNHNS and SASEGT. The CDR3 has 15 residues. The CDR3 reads CASRPGRGGNQPQHF. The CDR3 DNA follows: TGTGCCAGCAGGCCCGGTAGGGGTGGCAATCAGCCCCAGCATTTT.

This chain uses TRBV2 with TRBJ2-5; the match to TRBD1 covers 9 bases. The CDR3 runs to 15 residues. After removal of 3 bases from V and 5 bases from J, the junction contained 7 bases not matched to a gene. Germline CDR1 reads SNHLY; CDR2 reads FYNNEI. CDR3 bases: TGTGCCAGCAGTGAGGGACAGGGATTATTGGAGACCCAGTACTTC. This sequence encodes CASSEGQGLLETQYF.

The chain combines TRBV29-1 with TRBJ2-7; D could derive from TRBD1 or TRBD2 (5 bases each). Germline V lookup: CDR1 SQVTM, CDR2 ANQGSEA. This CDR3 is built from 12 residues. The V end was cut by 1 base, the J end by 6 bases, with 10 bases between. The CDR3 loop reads CSVEGQGTEQYF. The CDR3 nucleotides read TGCAGCGTTGAAGGGCAAGGGACCGAGCAGTACTTC.

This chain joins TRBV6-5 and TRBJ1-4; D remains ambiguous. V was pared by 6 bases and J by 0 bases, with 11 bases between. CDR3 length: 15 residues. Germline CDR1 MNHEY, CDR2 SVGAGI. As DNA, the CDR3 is TGTGCCAGCAGGAATCTGAAAGCAACTAATGAAAAACTGTTTTTT. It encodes CASRNLKATNEKLFF.

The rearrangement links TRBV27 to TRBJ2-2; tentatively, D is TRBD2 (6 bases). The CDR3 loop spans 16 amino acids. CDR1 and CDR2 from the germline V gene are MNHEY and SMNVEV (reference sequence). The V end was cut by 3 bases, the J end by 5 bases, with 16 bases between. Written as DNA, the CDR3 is TGTGCCAGCAGTTTCCCTGGCGGGGTGGAAACCGGGGAGCTGTTTTTT. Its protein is CASSFPGGVETGELFF.

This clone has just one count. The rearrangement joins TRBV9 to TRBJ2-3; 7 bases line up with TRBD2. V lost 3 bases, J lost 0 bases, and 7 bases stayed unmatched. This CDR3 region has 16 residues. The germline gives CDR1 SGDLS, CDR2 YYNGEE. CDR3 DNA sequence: TGTGCCAGCAGCGAGGGGCCGGGACTAAGCACAGATACGCAGTATTTT. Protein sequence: CASSEGPGLSTDTQYF.

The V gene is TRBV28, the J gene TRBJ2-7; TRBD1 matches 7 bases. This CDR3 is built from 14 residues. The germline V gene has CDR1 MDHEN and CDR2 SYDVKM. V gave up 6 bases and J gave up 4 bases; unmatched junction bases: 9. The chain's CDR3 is CASRFSGTVYEQYF. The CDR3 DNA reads TGTGCCAGCAGATTCTCCGGGACAGTGTACGAGCAGTACTTC.

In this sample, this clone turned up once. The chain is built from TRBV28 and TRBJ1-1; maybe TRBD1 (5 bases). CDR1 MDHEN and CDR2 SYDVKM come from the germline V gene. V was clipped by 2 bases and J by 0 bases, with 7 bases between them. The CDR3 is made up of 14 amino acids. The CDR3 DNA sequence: TGTGCCAGCAGTTTAGCGGGGGTGAACACTGAAGCTTTCTTT. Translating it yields CASSLAGVNTEAFF.

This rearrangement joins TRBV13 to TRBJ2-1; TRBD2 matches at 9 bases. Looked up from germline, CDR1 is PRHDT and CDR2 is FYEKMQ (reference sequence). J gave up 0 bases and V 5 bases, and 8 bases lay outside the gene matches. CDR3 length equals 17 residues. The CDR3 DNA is TGTGCCAGCAGCCACAGACTAGCGGATTCCTCCTACAATGAGCAGTTCTTC. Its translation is CASSHRLADSSYNEQFF.

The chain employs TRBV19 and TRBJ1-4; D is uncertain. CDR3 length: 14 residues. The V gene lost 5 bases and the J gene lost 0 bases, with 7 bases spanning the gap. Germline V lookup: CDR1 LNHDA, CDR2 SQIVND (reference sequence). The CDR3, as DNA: TGTGCCAGTAGTCGACGGTCAACTAATGAAAAACTGTTTTTT. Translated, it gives CASSRRSTNEKLFF.

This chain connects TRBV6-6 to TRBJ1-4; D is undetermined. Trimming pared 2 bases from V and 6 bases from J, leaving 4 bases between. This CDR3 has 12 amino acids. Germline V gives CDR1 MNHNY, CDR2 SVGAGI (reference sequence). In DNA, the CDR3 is TGTGCCAGCAGTTACCCCGATGAAAAACTGTTTTTT. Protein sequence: CASSYPDEKLFF.

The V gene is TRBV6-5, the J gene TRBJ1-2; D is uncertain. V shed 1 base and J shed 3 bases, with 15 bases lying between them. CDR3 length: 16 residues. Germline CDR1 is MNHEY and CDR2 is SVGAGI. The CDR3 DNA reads TGTGCCAGCAGTTACTACGTAGGGTCCCTCGACTATGGCTACACCTTC. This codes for CASSYYVGSLDYGYTF.

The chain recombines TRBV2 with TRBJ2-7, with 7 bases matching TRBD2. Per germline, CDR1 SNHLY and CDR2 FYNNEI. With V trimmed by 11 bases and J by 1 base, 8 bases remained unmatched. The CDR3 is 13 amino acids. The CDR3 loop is CAGGESGSYEQYF. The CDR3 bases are TGTGCCGGGGGGGAGAGCGGTTCCTACGAGCAGTACTTC. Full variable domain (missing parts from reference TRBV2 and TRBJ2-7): EPEVTQTPSHQVTQMGQEVILRCVPISNHLYFYWYRQILGQKVEFLVSFYNNEISEKSEIFDDQFSVERPDGSNFTLKIRSTKLEDSAMYFCAGGESGSYEQYFGPGTRLTVT.

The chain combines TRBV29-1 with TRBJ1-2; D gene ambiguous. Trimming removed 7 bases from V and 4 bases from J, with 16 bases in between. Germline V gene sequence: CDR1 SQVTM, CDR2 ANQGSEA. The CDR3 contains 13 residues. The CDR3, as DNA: TGCAGCGCTCAGTCCGGAGAGTTCTATGGCTACACCTTC. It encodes CSAQSGEFYGYTF. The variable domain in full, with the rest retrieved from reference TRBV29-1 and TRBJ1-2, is SAVISQKPSRDICQRGTSLTIQCQVDSQVTMMFWYRQQPGQSLTLIATANQGSEATYESGFVIDKFPISRPNLTFSTLTVSNMSPEDSSIYLCSAQSGEFYGYTFGSGTRLTVV.

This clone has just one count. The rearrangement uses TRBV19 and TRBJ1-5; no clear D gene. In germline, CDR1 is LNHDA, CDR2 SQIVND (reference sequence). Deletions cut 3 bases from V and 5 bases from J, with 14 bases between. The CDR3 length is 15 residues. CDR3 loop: CASSILAGSHQPQHF. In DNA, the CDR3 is TGTGCCAGTAGTATTTTGGCAGGTAGTCATCAGCCCCAGCATTTT.

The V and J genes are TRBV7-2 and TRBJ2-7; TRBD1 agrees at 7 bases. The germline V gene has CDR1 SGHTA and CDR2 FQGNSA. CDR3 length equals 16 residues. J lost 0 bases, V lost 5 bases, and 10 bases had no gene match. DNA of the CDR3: TGTGCCAGCAGCCCCCCGAAGGGACAGAGCTCCTACGAGCAGTACTTC. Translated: CASSPPKGQSSYEQYF.

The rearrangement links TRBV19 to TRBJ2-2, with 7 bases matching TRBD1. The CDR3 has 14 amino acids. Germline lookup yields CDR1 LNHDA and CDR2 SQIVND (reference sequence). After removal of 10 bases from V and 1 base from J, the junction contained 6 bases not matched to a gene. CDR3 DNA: TGTGCCACCATGGGACAGATGAACACCGGGGAGCTGTTTTTT. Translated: CATMGQMNTGELFF.

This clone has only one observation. CDR3 amino acids: CASRLAGGSYNEQFF. In nucleotides, the CDR3 is TGTGCCAGCAGATTAGCGGGAGGCTCCTACAATGAGCAGTTCTTC. The rearrangement uses TRBV27 and TRBJ2-1; 10 bases fit TRBD2. Germline V gene sequence: CDR1 MNHEY, CDR2 SMNVEV (reference sequence). J gave up 0 bases and V 6 bases, and 2 bases lay outside the gene matches. The CDR3 covers 15 residues.

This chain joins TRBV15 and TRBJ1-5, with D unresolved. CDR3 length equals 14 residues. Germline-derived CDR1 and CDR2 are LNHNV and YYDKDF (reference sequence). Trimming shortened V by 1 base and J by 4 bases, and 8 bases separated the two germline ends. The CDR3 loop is CATSRVGLNQPQHF. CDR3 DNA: TGTGCCACCAGCAGAGTCGGCCTAAATCAGCCCCAGCATTTT.

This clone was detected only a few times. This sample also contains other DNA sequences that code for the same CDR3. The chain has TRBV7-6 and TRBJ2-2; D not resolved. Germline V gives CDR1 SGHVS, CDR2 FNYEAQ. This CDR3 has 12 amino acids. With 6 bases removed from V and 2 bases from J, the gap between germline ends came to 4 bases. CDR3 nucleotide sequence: TGTGCCAGCAGTCCAAACACCGGGGAGCTGTTTTTT. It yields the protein CASSPNTGELFF.

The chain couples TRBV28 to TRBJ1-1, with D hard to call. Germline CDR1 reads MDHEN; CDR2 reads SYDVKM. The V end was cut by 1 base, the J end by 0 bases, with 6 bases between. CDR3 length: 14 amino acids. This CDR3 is CASSLYGMNTEAFF. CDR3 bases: TGTGCCAGCAGTTTATATGGGATGAACACTGAAGCTTTCTTT.

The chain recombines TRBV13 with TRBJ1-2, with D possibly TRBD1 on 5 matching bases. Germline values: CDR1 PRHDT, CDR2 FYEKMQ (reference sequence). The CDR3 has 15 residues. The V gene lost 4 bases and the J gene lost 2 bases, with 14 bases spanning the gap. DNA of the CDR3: TGTGCCAGCAGCTCTTCGCGGGGGAGGAACTATGGCTACACCTTC. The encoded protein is CASSSSRGRNYGYTF.

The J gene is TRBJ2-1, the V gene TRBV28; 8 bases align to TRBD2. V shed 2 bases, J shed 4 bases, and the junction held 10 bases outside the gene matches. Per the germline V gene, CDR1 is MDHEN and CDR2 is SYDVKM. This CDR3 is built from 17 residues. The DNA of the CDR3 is TGTGCCAGCAGTTTACCCCCCCCCGGGACTAGGTACAATGAGCAGTTCTTC. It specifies CASSLPPPGTRYNEQFF. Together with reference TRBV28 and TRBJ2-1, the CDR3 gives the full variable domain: DVKVTQSSRYLVKRTGEKVFLECVQDMDHENMFWYRQDPGLGLRLIYFSYDVKMKEKGDIPEGYSVSREKKERFSLILESASTNQTSMYLCASSLPPPGTRYNEQFFGPGTRLTVL.

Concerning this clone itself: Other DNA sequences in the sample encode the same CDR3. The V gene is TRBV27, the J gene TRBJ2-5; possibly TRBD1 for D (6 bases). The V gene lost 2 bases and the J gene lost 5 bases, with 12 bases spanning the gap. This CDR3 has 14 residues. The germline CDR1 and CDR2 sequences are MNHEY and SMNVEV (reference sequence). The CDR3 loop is CASSLLRRGETQYF. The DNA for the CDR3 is TGTGCCAGCAGTTTACTGCGCAGGGGTGAGACCCAGTACTTC.

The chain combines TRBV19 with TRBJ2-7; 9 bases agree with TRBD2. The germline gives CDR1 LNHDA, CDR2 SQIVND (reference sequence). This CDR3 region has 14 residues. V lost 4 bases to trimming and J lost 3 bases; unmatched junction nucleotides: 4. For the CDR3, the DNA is TGTGCCAGTAGTACCCGACTAGCGGACTACGAGCAGTACTTC. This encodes CASSTRLADYEQYF.

As DNA, the CDR3 is TGTGCCAGCAGTCCCGAGACAGGGCCAAAATCCTATAGCAATCAGCCCCAGCATTTT. Amino acids: CASSPETGPKSYSNQPQHF. This rearrangement joins TRBV28 to TRBJ1-5; TRBD1 matches 7 bases. The CDR3 length is 19 residues. Germline V lookup: CDR1 MDHEN, CDR2 SYDVKM. V shed 5 bases and J 0 bases; nucleotides not matched to a gene: 16.